This T cell receptor (beta chain) was sequenced for a study of T cell repertoires in cytomegalovirus infection. Study context: CMV infection plus the matching HLA type was flagged by public TCR beta signatures.

Whole-study results and caveats: Ex vivo, HLA-C-restricted CMV-specific TCR beta clonotypes prevailed over the rest of the response.

TCRdb used MiXCR to reprocess the reads, holding one entry per CDR3 protein. The sample shows 250,000 or so distinct CDR3 sequences, over 15% of them seen only once. Details on this clonotype: Its antigen is as yet unknown.

J gave up 3 bases and V 3 bases, and 2 bases lay outside the gene matches. Germline V gene lookup returns CDR1 MDHEN and CDR2 SYDVKM. This CDR3 region has 15 residues. V usage is TRBV28 and J usage is TRBJ2-3, with TRBD2 matching over 11 bases. The specimen sequenced was CD8+ T cells from PBMCs. This clonotype originated in a human donor in good health (CMV status not recorded). Some clones in this sample may be carry-over from other donors' samples. CDR3 in amino acids: CASSFTSGGTDTQYF. CDR3 DNA sequence: TGTGCCAGCAGTTTCACTAGCGGGGGTACAGATACGCAGTATTTT.